These T cell receptor beta chains were read from a single sample in a study of blood T cell repertoires in COVID-19. The repertoire was sequenced with immunoSEQ multiplex PCR; TCRdb's copy has only in-frame clones and lacks some. The data hold around 160,000 clones, with about nine tenths observed a single time. The source material was PBMCs or T cells enriched from blood (not recorded which). The receptors were sampled from a woman in her forties who had been exposed to COVID-19. Both conserved end residues are part of each CDR3. Clone size, where shown, is once, few, many, or a class for clones that have expanded.

>TRBV12-3/TRBV12-4|-
CASSPGNYGYTF
>TRBV28|-
CASRGEETQYF
>TRBV2|-
CASTRTGQGNTEAFF
>TRBV5-4|few
CASSLGRTYEQYF
>TRBV6-2/TRBV6-3|-
CASSWAREDIQYF
>TRBV6-5|-
CASSYSEGGADEQYF
>TRBV2|-
CASNPFLGQGYEKLFF
>TRBV11-3|-
CASSLSGKGEQFF
>TRBV6-4|once
CASSRDRGNSPLHF
>TRBV7-9|few
CASSLDPYPEQFF
>TRBV9|-
CASSVTGQKTDTQYF
>TRBV28|-
CASSLPPGGSNQPQHF
>TRBV4-1|-
CASSQGRTGRNEKLFF
>TRBV21-1|-
CASSKGEKGRGTEAFF
>TRBV7-9|-
CASSSERNTQYF
>TRBV12-3/TRBV12-4|once
CASRRPGTTEAFF
>TRBV7-9|-
CANGSNTEAFF
>TRBV19|-
CASSPTGWVYEQYF
>TRBV27|-
CASRRGLFF
>TRBV4-1|-
CASSQASTATNEKLFF
>TRBV5-1|-
CASSLTTGGGSEQYF
>TRBV10-3|-
CAISDSSGQETQYF
>TRBV11-2|-
CASRLGRGLGVNTEAFF
>TRBV10-3|-
CAISESVGGLGTEAFF
>TRBV25-1|-
CASSEPGIGTGELFF
>TRBV28|-
CASSRISGTSVSYEQYF
>TRBV27|-
CASSRVASTYNEQFF
>TRBV28|-
CASSYGSPNQPQHF
>TRBV6-6|-
CASSHLQGVSRLETQYF
>TRBV2|-
CASRVGGDLYNEQFF
>TRBV18|once
CASSTKIGTDASPLHF
>TRBV27|-
CASSLWGGTSPNKKNSPLHF
>TRBV28|-
CASSLEQGAGQPQHF
>TRBV28|-
CATSAVDSSYNSPLHF
>TRBV28|-
CASSLPTGTVTNYGYTF
>TRBV6-5|-
CASLYNSPLHF
>TRBV28|-
CASRRTGPPETQYF